Shown below are 26 T cell receptor beta chains from a single sample sequenced in a study of cytomegalovirus exposure and HLA in healthy donors. Researchers ran the PCR with 60 Vbeta and 13 Jbeta primers. Profiling relied on immunoSEQ multiplex PCR, and the TCRdb table lists in-frame clones only, not all of them. The sample has 150,000 to 200,000 clones; over 70% are singletons. Sequenced material: PBMCs. The origin of the receptors is a woman younger than 35 in good health and CMV-seropositive.

This sequence joins TRBV6-6 and TRBJ2-5; TRBD2 might be the D (6 bases). Germline CDR1 is MNHNY and CDR2 is SVGAGI (reference sequence). V was cut by 2 bases and J by 4 bases, with 11 bases left in between. The CDR3 is 14 amino acids. CDR3 DNA sequence: TGTGCCAGCAGTTACGGGGGGTTCGGAGAGACCCAGTACTTC. It yields the protein CASSYGGFGETQYF.

The chain links TRBV4-1 to TRBJ2-4, with TRBD2 as a possible D gene (6 bases). The ends were cut back, 1 base at V and 6 bases at J, with 10 bases in the middle. CDR1 is MGHRA and CDR2 is YSYEKL in the germline V gene. This CDR3 contains 14 residues. CDR3 bases: TGCGCCAGCAGCCAAGGGGGGGTAGGAAACATTCAGTACTTC. Its translation is CASSQGGVGNIQYF.

The genes are TRBV19 and TRBJ1-2; the match to TRBD1 covers 7 bases. Germline loops: CDR1 LNHDA, CDR2 SQIVND (reference sequence). V gave up 1 base and J gave up 0 bases; unmatched junction bases: 2. This CDR3 contains 15 residues. This CDR3 reads CASSIATGTNYGYTF. The CDR3 nucleotides are TGTGCCAGTAGTATAGCGACAGGGACTAACTATGGCTACACCTTC.

The rearrangement joins TRBV10-1 to TRBJ1-1; D uncertain. The CDR3 extends over 14 amino acids. V lost 3 bases, J lost 5 bases, and 13 bases lay in between. The V gene's germline CDR1 is WNHNN and CDR2 SYGVQD (reference sequence). Here the CDR3 reads CASSERTEVTEAFF. The CDR3 bases are TGCGCCAGCAGTGAAAGGACGGAGGTTACTGAAGCTTTCTTT.

This clone was detected once. V usage is TRBV7-9 and J usage is TRBJ2-5; 7 nucleotides align to TRBD2. CDR1 is SEHNR and CDR2 is FQNEAQ in the germline V gene (reference sequence). This CDR3 spans 13 amino acids. V shed 1 base, J shed 9 bases, and the junction held 5 bases outside the gene matches. The CDR3 is CASSLGGAGAQYF. The CDR3 coding sequence is TGTGCCAGCAGCTTAGGCGGGGCGGGGGCCCAGTACTTC.

The chain joins TRBV6-5 to TRBJ2-3; possible D gene TRBD2, 6 bases. There are 14 residues in the CDR3. Per germline, CDR1 MNHEY and CDR2 SVGAGI. V was cut by 5 bases and J by 5 bases, with 14 bases left in between. The CDR3 nucleotides are TGTGCCAGCAGTCCAACGTTGGGGGGAGATACGCAGTATTTT. Encoded protein: CASSPTLGGDTQYF.

This CDR3 is CSVEKSGTKNIQYF. The CDR3 DNA follows: TGCAGCGTTGAAAAATCGGGGACCAAAAACATTCAGTACTTC. V is TRBV29-1 and J is TRBJ2-4; tentative D call: TRBD2 (5 bases). Germline assignment: CDR1 SQVTM and CDR2 ANQGSEA. The V gene lost 2 bases and the J gene lost 2 bases, with 10 bases spanning the gap. The length of the CDR3 is 14 residues. The entire variable domain, with the rest obtained from reference TRBV29-1 and TRBJ2-4, is as follows: SAVISQKPSRDICQRGTSLTIQCQVDSQVTMMFWYRQQPGQSLTLIATANQGSEATYESGFVIDKFPISRPNLTFSTLTVSNMSPEDSSIYLCSVEKSGTKNIQYFGAGTRLSVL.

This chain uses TRBV5-4 with TRBJ2-3; D is possibly TRBD2 (5 bases). This CDR3 is built from 15 residues. Germline CDR1 reads SGHNT; CDR2 reads YYREEE (reference sequence). Trimming pared 2 bases from V and 0 bases from J, leaving 10 bases between. The CDR3: CASSLAVPSTDTQYF. In nucleotides, the CDR3 is TGTGCCAGCAGCTTAGCGGTCCCTAGCACAGATACGCAGTATTTT. Full variable domain (rest looked up from reference TRBV5-4 and TRBJ2-3): ETGVTQSPTHLIKTRGQQVTLRCSSQSGHNTVSWYQQALGQGPQFIFQYYREEENGRGNFPPRFSGLQFPNYSSELNVNALELDDSALYLCASSLAVPSTDTQYFGPGTRLTVL.

The rearrangement uses TRBV15 and TRBJ2-2; 8 nucleotides agree with TRBD1. With V trimmed by 1 base and J by 1 base, 2 bases remained unmatched. Germline assignment: CDR1 LNHNV and CDR2 YYDKDF (reference sequence). CDR3 length: 16 amino acids. CDR3 residues: CATSRGGTGNTGELFF. CDR3 DNA sequence: TGTGCCACCAGCAGAGGAGGGACAGGGAACACCGGGGAGCTGTTTTTT.

This clone was seen a few times. The chain carries TRBV10-1 and TRBJ2-3; D may be TRBD2 (6 bases). The length of the CDR3 is 12 residues. V was clipped by 5 bases and J by 5 bases, with 8 bases between them. CDR1 is WNHNN and CDR2 is SYGVQD in the germline V gene (reference sequence). Here the CDR3 reads CASSPGEDTQYF. CDR3 sequence (DNA): TGCGCCAGCAGTCCGGGGGAAGATACGCAGTATTTT.

This clone appeared a few times. The rearrangement joins TRBV4-1 to TRBJ2-2; possible D gene TRBD1, 6 bases. This CDR3 has 15 amino acids. The V gene's germline CDR1 is MGHRA and CDR2 YSYEKL. V shed 3 bases and J shed 4 bases, with 12 bases lying between them. CDR3 in amino acids: CASSQQGPSTGELFF. In nucleotides, the CDR3 is TGCGCCAGCAGCCAGCAGGGGCCCAGCACCGGGGAGCTGTTTTTT.

The chain links TRBV18 to TRBJ1-1; D gene ambiguous. The V and J ends lost 6 bases and 4 bases respectively, with 9 bases between them. The CDR3 length is 12 residues. Looked up from germline, CDR1 is KGHSH and CDR2 is LQKENI. CDR3 sequence (DNA): TGTGCCAGCTCTCCCGAGGGCACTGAAGCTTTCTTT. This gives the protein CASSPEGTEAFF.

The V call is TRBV11-2, the J call TRBJ1-4, with a weak D call TRBD1 (6 bases). The CDR3 covers 17 residues. Germline V gene lookup returns CDR1 SGHAT and CDR2 FQNNGV. V gave up 3 bases and J gave up 8 bases, with 22 bases separating them. The CDR3 protein is CASSLGLGTPLEEKLFF. CDR3 sequence (DNA): TGTGCCAGCAGCTTGGGTTTAGGGACACCCCTCGAGGAAAAACTGTTTTTT. Drawing the rest from reference TRBV11-2 and TRBJ1-4, the complete variable domain is EAGVAQSPRYKIIEKRQSVAFWCNPISGHATLYWYQQILGQGPKLLIQFQNNGVVDDSQLPKDRFSAERLKGVDSTLKIQPAKLEDSAVYLCASSLGLGTPLEEKLFFGSGTQLSVL.

A note on this clone: Other nucleotide sequences from this sample produce the same CDR3. The rearrangement uses TRBV5-1 and TRBJ2-7; D not certain. V was pared by 0 bases and J by 5 bases, with 18 bases between. From germline, CDR1 is SGHRS and CDR2 YFSETQ. CDR3 length: 16 residues. CDR3 DNA sequence: TGCGCCAGCAGCTTGGGAGAAATGGCAGGATCTGACGAGCAGTACGTC. Its protein product is CASSLGEMAGSDEQYV.

The chain recombines TRBV4-1 with TRBJ2-2; perhaps TRBD2 as D (5 bases). Germline-derived CDR1 and CDR2 are MGHRA and YSYEKL. Trimming cost V 0 bases and J 5 bases, with 10 bases left between them. This CDR3 is 15 amino acids long. The CDR3 DNA is TGCGCCAGCAGCCAAGATGGGCGGGCAACCGGGGAGCTGTTTTTT. Its protein is CASSQDGRATGELFF.

This chain joins TRBV28 and TRBJ2-2, with 8 bases aligning to TRBD1. Germline CDR1 MDHEN, CDR2 SYDVKM. CDR3 length: 19 amino acids. V gave up 8 bases and J gave up 1 base; unmatched junction bases: 18. Here the CDR3 reads CASSHPHRGTLLNTGELFF. The CDR3 DNA reads as TGTGCCAGCTCACACCCCCACAGGGGGACCCTTTTGAACACCGGGGAGCTGTTTTTT.

This sequence joins TRBV7-2 and TRBJ1-2; 8 bases line up with TRBD1. Germline CDR1 reads SGHTA; CDR2 reads FQGNSA. V was clipped by 7 bases and J by 8 bases; unmatched bases: 9. The length of the CDR3 is 13 residues. As DNA, the CDR3 is TGTGCCAGCAACCCGACAGGGGCAGTAGGCTACACCTTC. Its protein product is CASNPTGAVGYTF.

The chain is built from TRBV9 and TRBJ2-2; TRBD2 matches 13 bases. The junction had 1 base not matched to a gene; V was cut back by 3 bases and J by 5 bases. CDR1 is SGDLS and CDR2 is YYNGEE in the germline V gene. The CDR3 runs to 15 residues. The CDR3 DNA is TGTGCCAGCAGCGAGACTAGCGGGGGGACCGGGGAGCTGTTTTTT. Its protein product is CASSETSGGTGELFF.

The chain carries TRBV11-2 and TRBJ1-3, with D possibly matching TRBD1 (5 bases). Trimming removed 6 bases at V and 2 bases at J, with 26 bases between. Germline CDR1 reads SGHAT; CDR2 reads FQNNGV. The CDR3 length is 19 residues. The CDR3 spells CASRSFGREESGPGNTIYF. CDR3 DNA: TGTGCCAGCAGGTCCTTCGGCAGGGAAGAATCGGGCCCTGGAAACACCATATATTTT.

The table lists this clone with a count of one. V and J are TRBV5-6 and TRBJ1-4, with D maybe TRBD1 (6 bases). V was shortened by 0 bases and J by 13 bases, with 16 bases between the two germline ends. There are 14 residues in the CDR3. Per the germline V gene, CDR1 is SGHDT and CDR2 is YYEEEE. The CDR3 sequence is CASSLGQGIQGLFF. The CDR3 DNA is TGTGCCAGCAGCTTGGGGCAGGGGATACAAGGACTGTTTTTT.

This rearrangement joins TRBV27 to TRBJ1-3, with D tentatively TRBD1 (6 bases). CDR1 is MNHEY, CDR2 SMNVEV, per germline (reference sequence). The CDR3 loop spans 15 amino acids. Trimming took 5 bases from V and 0 from J, leaving 11 bases between them. The CDR3 region is CASSLRGPSGNTIYF. The CDR3, as DNA: TGTGCCAGCAGTCTCAGGGGTCCCTCTGGAAACACCATATATTTT.

The chain links TRBV2 to TRBJ2-7; TRBD2 is a possible D gene (5 bases). Trimming cost V 3 bases and J 3 bases, with 6 bases left between them. The CDR3 sequence is 12 residues long. The germline gives CDR1 SNHLY, CDR2 FYNNEI. The CDR3 nucleotides are TGTGCCAGCAGTGATCGGGGCTACGAGCAGTACTTC. Its protein is CASSDRGYEQYF.

The chain uses TRBV7-9 and TRBJ1-5, with D possibly TRBD1 on 5 matching bases. The germline gives CDR1 SEHNR, CDR2 FQNEAQ (reference sequence). Trimming pared 3 bases from V and 8 bases from J, leaving 14 bases between. There are 14 residues in the CDR3. The DNA for the CDR3 is TGTGCCAGCAGCTTTAGCGGGGGGTCGGAGCCCCAGCATTTT. It yields the protein CASSFSGGSEPQHF.

The CDR3, as DNA: TGTGCCAGCAGTTATAGCGGGTACAATCAGCCCCAGCATTTT. Protein product: CASSYSGYNQPQHF. The genes are TRBV6-1 and TRBJ1-5; D remains unclear. The CDR3 is 14 amino acids. The ends were cut back, 5 bases at V and 3 bases at J, with 11 bases in the middle. Germline V gene sequence: CDR1 MNHNS, CDR2 SASEGT.

The CDR3 region is CASSQASRGAAQAQYF. The CDR3 nucleotides read TGTGCCAGCAGCCAGGCCTCCCGAGGAGCGGCCCAGGCCCAGTACTTC. The chain uses TRBV4-2 and TRBJ2-5, with a tentative D call TRBD2 (5 bases). With 3 bases removed from V and 9 bases from J, the gap between germline ends came to 23 bases. This CDR3 contains 16 residues. Germline values: CDR1 LGHNA, CDR2 YNFKEQ.

The rearrangement joins TRBV10-3 to TRBJ2-5; D uncertain. V lost 6 bases to trimming and J lost 3 bases, with 14 bases between them. The CDR3 consists of 14 residues. Per the germline V gene, CDR1 is ENHRY and CDR2 is SYGVKD. CDR3 DNA: TGTGCCATCAGGAGAGAAACCACGAAAGAGACCCAGTACTTC. Its translation is CAIRRETTKETQYF.